This entry features one TCR beta chain sequence. Sequencing was performed with immunoSEQ multiplex PCR; in TCRdb, only in-frame clones are kept and a portion is missing. Here the sample spans roughly 190,000 clones, under 90% being singletons. These data come from a study of blood T cell repertoires in COVID-19. J lost 7 bases, V lost 9 bases, and 14 bases had no gene match. Germline V gene lookup returns CDR1 LNHDA and CDR2 SQIVND (reference sequence). This CDR3 is built from 14 residues. This receptor was obtained from a young man with active or convalescent COVID-19. The rearrangement joins TRBV19 to TRBJ2-7; TRBD1 aligns across 8 bases. Sequenced input: peripheral blood. The chain's CDR3 is CASSPGQGIGEQYF. CDR3 DNA: TGTGCCAGCTCCCCCGGACAGGGTATCGGAGAGCAGTACTTC.